This entry is about one TCR beta chain. The antigen is not known. V lost 1 base, J lost 0 bases, and 4 bases lay in between. The germline CDR1 and CDR2 sequences are GTSNPN and SVGIG (reference sequence). This CDR3 spans 12 amino acids. A multiplex PCR was run with 60 Vbeta primers and 13 Jbeta primers. TCRdb's table, derived via immunoSEQ multiplex PCR, lists solely in-frame clones and lacks some. Here the sample spans 100,000 to 150,000 clones, roughly 81% being singletons. This record belongs to a study of cytomegalovirus exposure and HLA in healthy donors. Overall study results and limits: A later analysis found most CMV-associated TCR beta chains apparently HLA-restricted.

This cohort consisted of healthy bone marrow donors. Sequenced: PBMCs. V is TRBV30 and J is TRBJ2-7; D unresolved. This TCR was sampled from a woman in her 30s in good health and CMV-seronegative. The CDR3 DNA is TGTGCCTGGAGTGCAGACTCCTACGAGCAGTACTTC. It encodes CAWSADSYEQYF.